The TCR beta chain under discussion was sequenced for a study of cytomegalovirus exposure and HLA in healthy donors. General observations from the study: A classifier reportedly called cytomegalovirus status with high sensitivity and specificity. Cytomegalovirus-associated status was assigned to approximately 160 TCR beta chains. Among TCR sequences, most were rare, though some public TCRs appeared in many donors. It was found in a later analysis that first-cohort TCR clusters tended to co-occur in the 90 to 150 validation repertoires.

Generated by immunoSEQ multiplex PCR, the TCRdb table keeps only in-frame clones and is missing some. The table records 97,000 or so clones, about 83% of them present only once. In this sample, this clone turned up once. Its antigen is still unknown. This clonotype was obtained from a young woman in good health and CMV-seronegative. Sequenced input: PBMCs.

The CDR3 loop is CASSATDRLYEQYF. CDR3 nucleotides: TGTGCCAGCAGCGCGACGGACAGACTTTACGAGCAGTACTTC. The chain has TRBV28 and TRBJ2-7; weak D call: TRBD1 (6 bases). CDR3 length equals 14 residues. The germline V gene encodes CDR1 MDHEN and CDR2 SYDVKM. Trimming took off 6 bases at V and 4 bases at J, with 16 bases between the two ends. The full variable domain, with the rest looked up from reference TRBV28 and TRBJ2-7, is DVKVTQSSRYLVKRTGEKVFLECVQDMDHENMFWYRQDPGLGLRLIYFSYDVKMKEKGDIPEGYSVSREKKERFSLILESASTNQTSMYLCASSATDRLYEQYFGPGTRLTVT.